The entry below gives a single TCR beta chain sequence along with its context. In the original analysis: It was from reference gene primer amplification that nucleated cell counts were estimated. Only in-frame clones appear in the TCRdb table, and some are missing; sequencing was by immunoSEQ multiplex PCR. V and J calls and clone size come straight from that table; D and trimming were deduced from the DNA. The sample includes fewer than 80,000 clones, roughly 80% of them seen just once. The CDR3 length is 14 residues. Germline-derived CDR1 and CDR2 are MGHDK and SYGVNS. V dropped 3 bases and J dropped 7 bases, with 12 bases sitting between them. The data are from a study of blood T cell repertoires in COVID-19. Study-level background: Whether acute or convalescent, the COVID-19 samples came from the United States, Italy and Spain. T cells, B-cell-depleted T cells, or PBMCs provided the cDNA or gDNA that served as material.

The sample taken for sequencing was peripheral blood. The origin of this receptor is a woman over 75 with acute or convalescent COVID-19. J is TRBJ1-4 and V is TRBV25-1; tentative D call: TRBD1 (5 bases). CDR3 coding DNA: TGTGCCAGCAGTGAGTGGGGGGGAGGTGAAAAACTGTTTTTT. Residues: CASSEWGGGEKLFF.